A single sample gave rise to the 31 T cell receptor beta chains below, sequenced in a study of blood T cell repertoires in COVID-19. Using immunoSEQ multiplex PCR, the repertoire was profiled, and TCRdb retains in-frame clones only, with some absent. This table has over 300,000 clones, over 75% appearing once. Sequencing input: peripheral blood. These receptors all stem from a human donor in a cohort sampled during active COVID-19.

The gene calls are TRBV7-9 and TRBJ1-6, with 9 positions matching TRBD1. The CDR3 sequence is 14 residues long. Germline assignment: CDR1 SEHNR and CDR2 FQNEAQ (reference sequence). V lost 8 bases and J lost 4; bases outside the gene matches: 3. Here the CDR3 reads CASGQGQYNSPLHF. DNA of the CDR3: TGTGCCAGCGGACAGGGGCAGTATAATTCACCCCTCCACTTT.

The chain employs TRBV15 and TRBJ2-7; 9 nucleotides align to TRBD2. V dropped 3 bases and J dropped 3; count of bases not matched to a gene: 3. CDR1 and CDR2 from the germline V gene are LNHNV and YYDKDF (reference sequence). This CDR3 comprises 14 residues. For the CDR3, the DNA is TGTGCCACCAGCAGTAGCGGGAGCCACTACGAGCAGTACTTC. Its protein product is CATSSSGSHYEQYF.

V and J are TRBV24-1 and TRBJ1-5, with no clear D. The CDR3 consists of 14 residues. Trimming pared 5 bases from V and 4 bases from J, leaving 11 bases between. Germline-derived CDR1 and CDR2 are KGHDR and SFDVKD. The CDR3 here is CATSAIDTNQPQHF. The CDR3 DNA follows: TGTGCCACCAGTGCCATCGACACAAATCAGCCCCAGCATTTT.

The chain links TRBV24-1 to TRBJ1-1, with 7 bases lining up with TRBD1. This CDR3 contains 16 residues. V shed 2 bases and J 0 bases; nucleotides not matched to a gene: 5. Germline V gene data show CDR1 as KGHDR and CDR2 as SFDVKD. CDR3 protein: CATSDSGTAMNTEAFF. The CDR3 nucleotides are TGTGCCACCAGTGATTCTGGGACAGCCATGAACACTGAAGCTTTCTTT.

The J gene is TRBJ1-1, the V gene TRBV7-2, with D maybe TRBD1 (5 bases). This CDR3 is 15 amino acids long. The V gene lost 5 bases and the J gene lost 1 base, with 14 bases spanning the gap. Germline assignment: CDR1 SGHTA and CDR2 FQGNSA. CDR3 residues: CASSPGGRKNTEAFF. The CDR3 nucleotides read TGTGCCAGCAGCCCCGGGGGACGGAAGAACACTGAAGCTTTCTTT.

V is TRBV6-5 and J is TRBJ1-5; 8 bases are shared with TRBD1. The length of the CDR3 is 16 residues. Per the germline V gene, CDR1 is MNHEY and CDR2 is SVGAGI. Trimming removed 0 bases from V and 3 bases from J; junction bases left unmatched: 4. DNA for the CDR3: TGTGCCAGCAGTTACTCAGACAGGGGTAACAATCAGCCCCAGCATTTT. It codes for CASSYSDRGNNQPQHF.

The chain employs TRBV12-2 and TRBJ1-2. TRBV12-2 has pseudogene status. The CDR3 has 16 amino acids. Here the CDR3 DNA reads TGTGCAAGTCGCCTAATACTGCGGGCAGTGAACTATGGCTACACCTTC. It is translated as CASRLILRAVNYGYTF.

This clone occurred many times. The chain links TRBV3-1 (or the pseudogene TRBV3-2) to TRBJ1-2, with D tentatively TRBD1 (6 bases). CDR3 size: 15 residues. Germline V gene sequence: CDR1 LGHDT, CDR2 YNNKEL (reference sequence). The germline V and J ends were trimmed by 1 base and 5 bases, with 14 bases remaining between them. CDR3 coding DNA: TGTGCCAGCAGCCAAGGGGGGACACCGACTTATGGCTACACCTTC. Its translation is CASSQGGTPTYGYTF.

V gene TRBV5-1 combines with J gene TRBJ2-7, with 7 bases matching TRBD1. Germline V gene lookup returns CDR1 SGHRS and CDR2 YFSETQ. This CDR3 region has 14 residues. Unmatched junction bases numbered 8, after V lost 5 bases and J lost 3 bases. CDR3 DNA sequence: TGCGCCAGCAGAGGGAGACAGGGTTTCTACGAGCAGTACTTC. Its translation is CASRGRQGFYEQYF. Drawing the rest from reference TRBV5-1 and TRBJ2-7, the complete variable domain is KAGVTQTPRYLIKTRGQQVTLSCSPISGHRSVSWYQQTPGQGLQFLFEYFSETQRNKGNFPGRFSGRQFSNSRSEMNVSTLELGDSALYLCASRGRQGFYEQYFGPGTRLTVT.

The genes are TRBV7-3 and TRBJ1-2; 7 positions match TRBD1. The CDR3 is 13 amino acids. J was trimmed by 6 bases and V by 1 base; bases with no gene match: 2. CDR1 is SGHTA and CDR2 is FQGTGA in the germline V gene. DNA of the CDR3: TGTGCCAGCAGCTTAAGAGGGGGCGATGGCTACACCTTC. It codes for CASSLRGGDGYTF.

A word on this clone: At one of its ends the junction is not consistent with the germline gene, which may arise from a read error. This chain connects TRBV29-1 to TRBJ2-7; tentative D call: TRBD1 (6 bases). Germline lookup yields CDR1 SQVTM and CDR2 ANQGSEA. The CDR3 contains 15 residues. CDR3 nucleotides: TGCGGCGTTGAGGGAATGACAGGACTTACCTACGAGCAGTACTTC. Its protein is CGVEGMTGLTYEQYF.

This rearrangement joins TRBV3-1 (or the pseudogene TRBV3-2) to TRBJ2-7, with 11 bases fitting TRBD2. This CDR3 is 16 amino acids long. Germline V gene data show CDR1 as LGHDT and CDR2 as YNNKEL (reference sequence). V shed 3 bases, J shed 5 bases, and the junction held 9 bases outside the gene matches. The CDR3 sequence is CASSHRALAGDNEQYF. The CDR3, as DNA: TGTGCCAGCAGCCACAGGGCACTAGCGGGGGATAACGAGCAGTACTTC.

The chain joins TRBV5-1 to TRBJ2-7; TRBD2 matches at 7 bases. The V and J ends lost 0 bases and 3 bases, in that order; junction bases with no gene match: 3. The CDR3 covers 14 residues. The V gene's germline CDR1 is SGHRS and CDR2 YFSETQ. As DNA, the CDR3 is TGCGCCAGCAGCTTGGGGGAGGGAATCTACGAGCAGTACTTC. Amino acids: CASSLGEGIYEQYF.

The CDR3: CASSSRTGANSGNTIYF. CDR3 in DNA: TGTGCCAGCAGCTCAAGAACAGGGGCCAACTCTGGAAACACCATATATTTT. The chain has TRBV7-6 and TRBJ1-3, with 7 bases aligning to TRBD1. The CDR3 runs 17 residues. Germline V gene sequence: CDR1 SGHVS, CDR2 FNYEAQ. V shed 4 bases and J 0 bases; nucleotides not matched to a gene: 9.

The CDR3 sequence: CASSVRRGSDQPQHF. The DNA for the CDR3 is TGTGCCAGTAGTGTACGTAGGGGCTCAGATCAGCCCCAGCATTTT. The gene calls are TRBV19 and TRBJ1-5; TRBD1 might be the D (5 bases). The germline V gene has CDR1 LNHDA and CDR2 SQIVND (reference sequence). V lost 5 bases and J 5 bases, leaving 16 bases between the germline ends. The CDR3 totals 15 residues.

V and J are TRBV6-5 and TRBJ1-4, with TRBD1 matching over 7 bases. The CDR3 is made up of 14 amino acids. Germline V gene data show CDR1 as MNHEY and CDR2 as SVGAGI. V shed 6 bases, J shed 7 bases, and the junction held 8 bases outside the gene matches. The CDR3, as DNA: TGTGCCAGCAGACAAGGGGGCGCGGTTGAAAAACTGTTTTTT. Amino acid sequence: CASRQGGAVEKLFF.

Of note for this clone: This may come from a read error, since a much larger clone is one base off. V usage is TRBV5-5 and J usage is TRBJ1-3, with a possible D match to TRBD1 (5 bases). CDR1 is SGHKS and CDR2 is YYEKEE in the germline V gene (reference sequence). The V end lost 0 bases, the J end lost 0 bases, and 7 bases lay between the germline ends. The CDR3 covers 15 residues. The CDR3 loop is CASSLAGNSGNTIYF. The CDR3 bases are TGTGCCAGCAGCTTGGCAGGGAACTCTGGAAACACCATATATTTT.

The chain recombines TRBV27 with TRBJ2-7; 9 positions match TRBD1. The CDR3 spans 13 residues. Trimming cost V 9 bases and J 3 bases; bases outside gene matches: 6. Germline values: CDR1 MNHEY, CDR2 SMNVEV (reference sequence). The chain's CDR3 is CASRQGVGYEQYF. In nucleotides, the CDR3 is TGTGCCAGTAGACAGGGGGTAGGCTACGAGCAGTACTTC.

J is TRBJ2-7 and V is TRBV7-9; 10 positions agree with TRBD1. Germline-derived CDR1 and CDR2 are SEHNR and FQNEAQ (reference sequence). The CDR3 runs to 16 residues. Germline trimming cut 3 bases from V and 3 bases from J; bases unmatched to any gene: 8. CDR3 in DNA: TGTGCCAGCAGCTTCCCGGGACAGGGGATCGGCTACGAGCAGTACTTC. It yields the protein CASSFPGQGIGYEQYF.

Concerning this clone: Other DNA sequences in the same sample also yield this CDR3. The CDR3 nucleotides are TGTGCCAGCAGTTTAGTGAGGGGGGGCTACGAGCAGTACTTC. Amino acid sequence: CASSLVRGGYEQYF. V and J are TRBV27 and TRBJ2-7, with a tentative D call TRBD2 (7 bases). Trimming left V 2 bases short and J 3 bases short, with 11 bases between. Germline values: CDR1 MNHEY, CDR2 SMNVEV (reference sequence). The CDR3 loop spans 14 amino acids.

The CDR3 DNA reads TGCGCCAGCAGCATGGGACAGGGAAACGATCAGCCCCAGCATTTT. Its translation: CASSMGQGNDQPQHF. The rearrangement joins TRBV4-1 to TRBJ1-5; 9 positions agree with TRBD1. The CDR3 length is 15 residues. The germline V gene has CDR1 MGHRA and CDR2 YSYEKL. V gave up 5 bases and J gave up 5 bases; unmatched junction bases: 7.

The V call is TRBV7-8, the J call TRBJ2-3; no firm D call. Germline CDR1 reads SGHVS; CDR2 reads FQNEAQ. The length of the CDR3 is 16 residues. The ends were cut back, 2 bases at V and 4 bases at J, with 16 bases in the middle. The CDR3 is CASSLTHLFSADTQYF. The CDR3 coding sequence is TGTGCCAGCAGCTTAACGCACCTGTTCAGCGCAGATACGCAGTATTTT.

The chain carries TRBV30 and TRBJ1-4; TRBD1 aligns across 10 bases. Germline-derived CDR1 and CDR2 are GTSNPN and SVGIG (reference sequence). This CDR3 has 13 amino acids. The trim removed 4 bases at V and 7 bases at J, leaving 3 bases unmatched. In DNA, the CDR3 is TGTGCCTGGAAGGACAGGGGGATTGAAAAACTGTTTTTT. Translated: CAWKDRGIEKLFF.

The V and J genes are TRBV3-1 (or the pseudogene TRBV3-2) and TRBJ1-6; the D is unclear. The CDR3 length is 13 residues. V dropped 1 base and J dropped 6 bases, with 4 bases sitting between them. The V gene's germline CDR1 is LGHDT and CDR2 YNNKEL (reference sequence). CDR3 sequence (DNA): TGTGCCAGCAGCCAAGGGCCTAATTCACCCCTCCACTTT. Its protein is CASSQGPNSPLHF.

The chain couples TRBV7-8 to TRBJ2-7, with 9 nucleotides matching TRBD1. The CDR3 contains 13 residues. The germline V gene has CDR1 SGHVS and CDR2 FQNEAQ. V was pared by 5 bases and J by 6 bases, with 5 bases of the junction left unmatched. The CDR3 reads CASSPETGGEQYF. The CDR3 DNA reads TGTGCCAGCAGCCCCGAGACAGGGGGCGAGCAGTACTTC.

This clone was detected only once. The chain employs TRBV11-2 and TRBJ1-5; 10 bases align to TRBD1. CDR3 length: 17 amino acids. CDR1 is SGHAT and CDR2 is FQNNGV in the germline V gene. Trimming took 1 base from V and 3 from J; bases not matched to a gene: 6. Here the CDR3 DNA reads TGTGCCAGCAGCTTAGGGCCTGGGACAGGGGTCAATCAGCCCCAGCATTTT. Translated, it gives CASSLGPGTGVNQPQHF. The whole variable domain, filled in from reference TRBV11-2 and TRBJ1-5, reads EAGVAQSPRYKIIEKRQSVAFWCNPISGHATLYWYQQILGQGPKLLIQFQNNGVVDDSQLPKDRFSAERLKGVDSTLKIQPAKLEDSAVYLCASSLGPGTGVNQPQHFGDGTRLSIL.

V is TRBV3-1 (or the pseudogene TRBV3-2) and J is TRBJ1-2, with D possibly TRBD1 on 5 matching bases. Between the trimmed V and J ends, which lost 3 bases and 3 bases, there was a span of 20 bases. CDR1 is LGHDT and CDR2 is YNNKEL in the germline V gene (reference sequence). This CDR3 is 17 amino acids long. CDR3 in amino acids: CASSHNGWGNPYYGYTF. The CDR3 DNA reads TGTGCCAGCAGCCATAACGGCTGGGGCAACCCGTACTATGGCTACACCTTC.

This rearrangement joins TRBV3-1 (or the pseudogene TRBV3-2) to TRBJ2-1; TRBD2 might be the D (5 bases). Trimming removed 0 bases at V and 8 bases at J, with 8 bases between. Germline V gives CDR1 LGHDT, CDR2 YNNKEL (reference sequence). There are 13 residues in the CDR3. The CDR3 sequence is CASSQDNGDEQFF. The DNA of the CDR3 is TGTGCCAGCAGCCAAGATAACGGGGATGAGCAGTTCTTC.

The rearrangement links TRBV2 to TRBJ1-1; D not resolved. V was pared by 8 bases and J by 1 base, with 14 bases between. The V gene's germline CDR1 is SNHLY and CDR2 FYNNEI. The CDR3 sequence is 14 residues long. CDR3: CASRTRSSNTEAFF. CDR3 nucleotides: TGTGCCAGCCGCACACGGAGTTCGAACACTGAAGCTTTCTTT.

The rearrangement joins TRBV11-2 to TRBJ1-1, with D possibly matching TRBD1 (5 bases). Trimming took 5 bases from V and 1 from J, leaving 8 bases between them. The CDR3 has 13 residues. Germline V CDR1 and CDR2: SGHAT, FQNNGV. The CDR3 reads CASSKQGNTEAFF. CDR3 nucleotide sequence: TGTGCCAGCAGCAAGCAGGGGAACACTGAAGCTTTCTTT.

In its sample, this clone was seen a few times. The rearrangement joins TRBV12-3 or TRBV12-4 to TRBJ1-1; no clear D. Trimming left V 3 bases short and J 8 bases short, with 7 bases between. This CDR3 spans 11 amino acids. The CDR3 sequence: CASSLREEAFF. The CDR3 nucleotides are TGTGCCAGCAGTTTGCGGGAGGAAGCTTTCTTT.